This is a list of T cell receptor beta chains from one sample in a study of cytomegalovirus exposure and HLA in healthy donors. The protocol was immunoSEQ multiplex PCR, while the TCRdb copy is restricted to in-frame clones and leaves out a portion. The table lists around 90,000 clones, 70% to 80% of them singletons. Sequenced sample: PBMCs. The receptors come from a male donor in good health and CMV-seropositive. Each CDR3 is given with its conserved first and last residue. Fields, in order: CDR3 protein, CDR3 DNA, J gene, clone size, V gene, D gene. The D gene is left open where the match is weak. Only some rows state a clone size, as once, few, many or a class for expanded clones.

CDR3: CASSENHIAYQETQYF; DNA: TGTGCCAGCAGTGAGAATCATATCGCGTATCAAGAGACCCAGTACTTC; J: TRBJ2-5; size: NA; V: TRBV25-1; D: NA
CDR3: CASVTGGSYTEAFF; DNA: TGTGCCAGCGTAACAGGGGGCTCTTATACTGAAGCTTTCTTT; J: TRBJ1-1; size: NA; V: TRBV2; D: TRBD1
CDR3: CASSWTPGEAFF; DNA: TGTGCCAGCAGTTGGACTCCTGGGGAAGCTTTCTTT; J: TRBJ1-1; size: NA; V: TRBV2; D: NA
CDR3: CAWKDRGRNTEAFF; DNA: TGTGCCTGGAAGGACAGGGGAAGGAACACTGAAGCTTTCTTT; J: TRBJ1-1; size: NA; V: TRBV30; D: TRBD1
CDR3: CASSKKGSGGDQPQHF; DNA: TGTGCCAGCAGCAAGAAGGGTTCAGGGGGCGATCAGCCCCAGCATTTT; J: TRBJ1-5; size: NA; V: TRBV7-2; D: TRBD1
CDR3: CASIRQGTSYEQYF; DNA: TGTGCCAGCATTCGACAGGGGACCTCCTACGAGCAGTACTTC; J: TRBJ2-7; size: NA; V: TRBV2; D: TRBD1
CDR3: CASSERRLNSPLHF; DNA: TGTGCCAGCAGTGAAAGGAGATTGAATTCACCCCTCCACTTT; J: TRBJ1-6; size: NA; V: TRBV2; D: NA
CDR3: CASSRGTGVTEAFF; DNA: TGTGCCAGCAGCCGCGGGACAGGGGTGACGGAGGCTTTCTTT; J: TRBJ1-1; size: few; V: TRBV7-9; D: TRBD1
CDR3: CASSWSTRNTEAFF; DNA: TGTGCCAGCAGCTGGAGTACAAGGAACACTGAAGCTTTCTTT; J: TRBJ1-1; size: NA; V: TRBV5-4; D: NA
CDR3: CASSELGGTKETQYF; DNA: TGTGCCAGTAGTGAGCTAGGGGGTACCAAAGAGACCCAGTACTTC; J: TRBJ2-5; size: once; V: TRBV19; D: NA
CDR3: CASSLDLAGANGYTF; DNA: TGTGCCAGCAGCTTAGACCTGGCGGGGGCGAATGGCTACACCTTC; J: TRBJ1-2; size: NA; V: TRBV7-6; D: NA
CDR3: CASKEYEQYF; DNA: TGTGCCAGCAAGGAGTACGAGCAGTACTTC; J: TRBJ2-7; size: NA; V: TRBV6-1; D: NA
CDR3: CASSLALTAQETQYF; DNA: TGTGCCAGCAGCTTAGCGCTGACAGCCCAAGAGACCCAGTACTTC; J: TRBJ2-5; size: NA; V: TRBV7-9; D: NA
CDR3: CASSVRTGQGTRVQYF; DNA: TGTGCCAGCAGCGTGAGAACGGGACAGGGGACGAGGGTGCAGTACTTC; J: TRBJ2-7; size: NA; V: TRBV5-8; D: TRBD1
CDR3: CASSYGRTTNEKLFF; DNA: TGTGCCAGCAGCTACGGGAGAACAACTAATGAAAAACTGTTTTTT; J: TRBJ1-4; size: NA; V: TRBV6-5; D: NA
CDR3: CASGYPGQGRYEQFF; DNA: TGTGCCAGCGGATACCCGGGACAGGGGAGGTATGAGCAGTTCTTC; J: TRBJ2-1; size: NA; V: TRBV27; D: TRBD1
CDR3: CAWSVGGGTEAFF; DNA: TGTGCCTGGAGTGTGGGAGGGGGCACTGAAGCTTTCTTT; J: TRBJ1-1; size: NA; V: TRBV30; D: NA
CDR3: CAWSNLGTGAATGELFF; DNA: TGTGCCTGGAGTAACCTAGGGACAGGGGCGGCTACCGGGGAGCTGTTTTTT; J: TRBJ2-2; size: NA; V: TRBV30; D: TRBD1
CDR3: CASSPTAGTTEAFF; DNA: TGTGCCAGCAGCCCCACAGCGGGGACCACTGAAGCTTTCTTT; J: TRBJ1-1; size: NA; V: TRBV7-9; D: NA
CDR3: CASRTGGNEKLFF; DNA: TGTGCCAGTAGGACGGGGGGCAATGAAAAACTGTTTTTT; J: TRBJ1-4; size: once; V: TRBV2; D: NA
CDR3: CASSQSQDRRTDTQYF; DNA: TGTGCCAGCAGCCAAAGCCAGGACAGGCGCACAGATACGCAGTATTTT; J: TRBJ2-3; size: NA; V: TRBV4-2; D: TRBD1
CDR3: CASSGVNTEAFF; DNA: TGTGCCAGCAGCGGAGTGAACACTGAAGCTTTCTTT; J: TRBJ1-1; size: few; V: TRBV6-5; D: NA